Listed below are T cell receptor beta chains from one sample, sequenced in a study of CD8 T cells in Susac syndrome. TCRdb used MiXCR to reprocess the immunoSEQ multiplex PCR reads, holding one entry per CDR3 protein. The data show more than 130,000 distinct CDR3 sequences, about 94% seen once. The source material was CD8+ T cells from PBMCs. All receptors derive from a human donor in good health. CDR3s include the opening cysteine and the closing phenylalanine or tryptophan. A D gene is named only where the DNA matches it firmly. The listing skips clone size in some rows; elsewhere it reads once, few, many or a size class.

NA | TRBJ2-7 | TRBV18 | NA | TGTGCCAGCTCCCCACCTCGACGGAACTCCTACGAGCAGTACTTC | CASSPPRRNSYEQYF
TRBD1 | TRBJ1-1 | TRBV2 | NA | TGTGCCAGTCAAGCTACAGGGGAGGGTGAAGCTTTCTTT | CASQATGEGEAFF
TRBD1 | TRBJ1-2 | TRBV28 | NA | TGTGCCAGCAGTTTGGGGGGACAGGGAAACTATGGCTACACCTTC | CASSLGGQGNYGYTF
NA | TRBJ2-7 | TRBV9 | NA | TGTGCCAGCAGCCAGGGAGGTGCCCCGTCCTACGAGCAGTACTTC | CASSQGGAPSYEQYF
TRBD2 | TRBJ2-2 | TRBV3-1 | once | TGTGCCAGCAGCGGCGGGAGTCTCGCCGGGGAGCTGTTTTTT | CASSGGSLAGELFF
NA | TRBJ2-1 | TRBV3-1 | NA | TGTGCCAGCAGCCAAGATTACGGCCTTGAGCAGTTCTTC | CASSQDYGLEQFF
TRBD1 | TRBJ2-2 | TRBV7-8 | NA | TGTGCCAGCAGCTTTACAGGGGGAGGCACCGGGGAGCTGTTTTTT | CASSFTGGGTGELFF
TRBD2 | TRBJ2-7 | TRBV12-3/TRBV12-4 | NA | TGTGCCAGCAGTCCAGCGGGGAGCGTACTTGGGGAGTACGAGCAGTACTTC | CASSPAGSVLGEYEQYF
TRBD1 | TRBJ1-2 | TRBV6-5 | NA | TGTGCCAGCAGTCCAGGGGGCTACTATGGCTACACCTTC | CASSPGGYYGYTF
NA | TRBJ1-1 | TRBV20-1 | NA | TGCAGTGCTAGGACAGTGAACACTGAAGCTTTCTTT | CSARTVNTEAFF
NA | TRBJ1-4 | TRBV9 | NA | TGTGCCAGCAGCGTAGGGTCAGGTGCAACTAATGAAAAACTGTTTTTT | CASSVGSGATNEKLFF
TRBD2 | TRBJ2-5 | TRBV7-6 | once | TGTGCCAGCAGCAAAGCAAGGCGGGAGCAAGAGACCCAGTACTTC | CASSKARREQETQYF
NA | TRBJ2-7 | TRBV28 | NA | TGTGCCAGCAGTCCCCGGACAGCCCCCTCCTACGAGCAGTACTTC | CASSPRTAPSYEQYF
NA | TRBJ2-7 | TRBV28 | once | TGTGCCAGCAGTTTCCCTTACATTGGCGGGTTGTCCTACGAGCAGTACTTC | CASSFPYIGGLSYEQYF
NA | TRBJ2-7 | TRBV28 | once | TGTGCCAGCAGTATTCCAGGAGAATGGTACGAGCAGTACTTC | CASSIPGEWYEQYF
NA | TRBJ2-1 | TRBV27 | NA | TGTGCCAGCAGTTCGAGGGGTGGGAATGAGCAGTTCTTC | CASSSRGGNEQFF
TRBD2 | TRBJ2-1 | TRBV14 | NA | TGTGCCAGCAGCCAAGATTCGGGAGGTATCAATGAGCAGTTCTTC | CASSQDSGGINEQFF
NA | TRBJ2-7 | TRBV6-2/TRBV6-3 | few | TGTGCCAGCAGTTGGGGTGACGAGCAGTACTTC | CASSWGDEQYF
NA | TRBJ2-7 | TRBV12-3/TRBV12-4 | NA | TGTGCCAGCAGTTTAGCGTCTCCCTACGAGCAGTACTTC | CASSLASPYEQYF
TRBD2 | TRBJ2-1 | TRBV9 | NA | TGTGCCAGCAGCGATCTAGCGGGAGGGCCTTTGGATGAGCAGTTCTTC | CASSDLAGGPLDEQFF
NA | TRBJ1-5 | TRBV27 | NA | TGTGCCAGCAGTTTTGGGGGGGCAAGGCAGCCCCAGCATTTT | CASSFGGARQPQHF
NA | TRBJ2-7 | TRBV6-2/TRBV6-3 | few | TGTGCCAGCAGCCAGGACGCCTACGAGCAGTACTTC | CASSQDAYEQYF
NA | TRBJ1-1 | TRBV9 | once | TGTGCCAGCAGCGGGCAGGGAGAGTGGGCTTTCTTT | CASSGQGEWAFF
NA | TRBJ2-2 | TRBV28 | NA | TGTGCCAGCAGTTCATACAGCGGAGGCGGGGAGCTGTTTTTT | CASSSYSGGGELFF
NA | TRBJ2-7 | TRBV27 | NA | TGTGCCAGCAGTTTATTAGGGGGGAGGTACGAGCAGTACTTC | CASSLLGGRYEQYF
NA | TRBJ2-1 | TRBV15 | NA | TGTGCCACCAGCGGGGACAATGAGCAGTTCTTC | CATSGDNEQFF
NA | TRBJ2-7 | TRBV20-1 | NA | TGCAGTGCTAGAGATCAGGGCGTCGAGCAGTACTTC | CSARDQGVEQYF
NA | TRBJ1-2 | TRBV7-9 | NA | TGTGCCAGCAGCGCGGGGGGAGGCGAGTACTATGGCTACACCTTC | CASSAGGGEYYGYTF
TRBD2 | TRBJ2-3 | TRBV7-9 | NA | TGTGCCAGCAGCCTCGGACTAGCCCCAGATACGCAGTATTTT | CASSLGLAPDTQYF
TRBD1 | TRBJ2-3 | TRBV4-3 | NA | TGCGCCAGCAGCCAAGATGGGACAGGCCCCAGCACAGATACGCAGTATTTT | CASSQDGTGPSTDTQYF
NA | TRBJ2-1 | TRBV28 | NA | TGTGCCAGCAGTGAAGGACTTAATGAGCAGTTCTTC | CASSEGLNEQFF
NA | TRBJ2-1 | TRBV15 | NA | TGTGCCACCGGCGGGACGACCTACAATGAGCAGTTCTTC | CATGGTTYNEQFF
TRBD2 | TRBJ2-2 | TRBV20-1 | NA | TGCAGTGCGAGGGCTAGCGGGAGGGGCGGGGAGCTGTTTTTT | CSARASGRGGELFF
TRBD2 | TRBJ2-5 | TRBV11-2 | NA | TGTGCCAGCAGTCCCTGGATAGCGGGAGTGGATAAGACCCAGTACTTC | CASSPWIAGVDKTQYF
TRBD1 | TRBJ2-2 | TRBV20-1 | NA | TGCAGTGCTAGAGATCAGGGGGCGGACACCGGGGAGCTGTTTTTT | CSARDQGADTGELFF
TRBD2 | TRBJ2-7 | TRBV19 | NA | TGTGCCAGTAGTATTACGGGAGGTAGCTACGAGCAGTACTTC | CASSITGGSYEQYF
TRBD1 | TRBJ2-1 | TRBV4-3 | NA | TGCGCCAGCAGCCAAAACAGGGGCCCTCTGTACAATGAGCAGTTCTTC | CASSQNRGPLYNEQFF
TRBD1 | TRBJ2-5 | TRBV28 | NA | TGTGCCAGCAGTCCGGGACAGCAAGAGACCCAGTACTTC | CASSPGQQETQYF
NA | TRBJ2-7 | TRBV20-1 | NA | TGCAGTGCTACGGGACAAGGACACCCCTCCTACGAGCAGTACTTC | CSATGQGHPSYEQYF
NA | TRBJ1-3 | TRBV4-1 | once | TGCGCCAGCAGCCAAGAGGCCCTGGGCACCATATATTTT | CASSQEALGTIYF
NA | TRBJ1-1 | TRBV9 | NA | TGTGCCAGCAGCGTAGGTGTCCTTGGATGGGACACTGAAGCTTTCTTT | CASSVGVLGWDTEAFF
NA | TRBJ2-1 | TRBV7-2 | NA | TGTGCCAGCAGCTTCGAGCACTCCTACAATGAGCAGTTCTTC | CASSFEHSYNEQFF
TRBD2 | TRBJ2-7 | TRBV20-1 | NA | TGCAGTGCAACGACTAGCCAAACCCCCTACGAGCAGTACTTC | CSATTSQTPYEQYF
NA | TRBJ1-5 | TRBV27 | once | TGTGCCAGCAGCGGGGGCGCAGGTAATCAGCCCCAGCATTTT | CASSGGAGNQPQHF
TRBD1 | TRBJ2-1 | TRBV19 | NA | TGTGCCACGGGGACAGTCTACAATGAGCAGTTCTTC | CATGTVYNEQFF
TRBD1 | TRBJ2-3 | TRBV7-9 | NA | TGTGCCAGCAGCGTCGGACAGGGGACAGATACGCAGTATTTT | CASSVGQGTDTQYF
NA | TRBJ2-1 | TRBV7-9 | NA | TGTGCCAGCAGCCCCTCGCGAGGGGGAGAGCAGTTCTTC | CASSPSRGGEQFF
NA | TRBJ1-5 | TRBV4-2 | NA | TGTGCCAGCAGCCAAGATCTCGGCGGGAATCAGCCCCAGCATTTT | CASSQDLGGNQPQHF